This TCR beta chain was captured by sequencing in a study of cytomegalovirus exposure and HLA in healthy donors. Study background: The roughly 130 validation repertoires, a later analysis reported, used the same platform as the 666 repertoires from the first cohort. General study results and limits: The majority of TCR sequences were rare, yet some public TCRs appeared in many donors. The authors enumerated 150 to 200 TCR beta chains as linked to cytomegalovirus. Cytomegalovirus status was reportedly diagnosed by the classifier with high sensitivity and specificity.

In regard to this clone: Antigen unknown.

Profiled with immunoSEQ multiplex PCR; TCRdb holds only in-frame clones, not every one. The table lists 200,000 or so clones, around 80% of them singletons. Trimming cost V 2 bases and J 4 bases, with 20 bases left between them. CDR1 and CDR2 from the germline V gene are GTSNPN and SVGIG (reference sequence). CDR3 length: 16 residues. Sequencing was carried out using PBMCs. The receptor was isolated from a young woman in good health and CMV-seropositive. This sequence joins TRBV30 and TRBJ1-1; D may be TRBD1 (6 bases). The CDR3 spells CAWSRSVNRAGTEAFF. In DNA form, the CDR3 reads TGTGCCTGGAGTCGAAGCGTTAACAGGGCGGGCACTGAAGCTTTCTTT.